What follows are 29 T cell receptor beta chains derived from one specimen sequenced in a study of Graves' ophthalmopathy and Graves' hyperthyroidism (dated by TCRdb to the late 2010s). The reads were generated on an Illumina HiSeq 2000. For repertoire sequencing, TCR beta CDR3 regions were amplified from RNA transcripts. The first round was an RT-PCR using HTBI primers with the Qiagen OneStep RT-PCR kit, and this first round was followed by a second-round multiplex PCR, then size selection and purification. TCRdb handled the public reads itself, with Q25 trimming in fastp and clone calling in MiXCR, and kept productive beta chains. When rows share a CDR3 protein, they turn into one entry using the most common DNA and genes. Present in this sample are over a million distinct CDR3 sequences, approximately 35% of which were seen just once. 11% of the sample rests with the top ten. Sequenced material: peripheral blood or thyroid tissue (not recorded which). The receptor set was obtained from an adult man with Graves' hyperthyroidism.

This chain connects TRBV7-2 to TRBJ1-6, with TRBD1 as a possible D gene (5 bases). Per germline, CDR1 SGHTA and CDR2 FQGNSA. Trimming cost V 1 base and J 18 bases, with 16 bases left between them. The CDR3 is 13 amino acids. The CDR3 DNA reads as TGTGCCAGCAGCTTAGAGATTAGGGGCGGCCGCCACTTT. This codes for CASSLEIRGGRHF.

This clonotype was observed at least ten times. The rearrangement uses TRBV20-1 and TRBJ1-2, with a weak D call TRBD1 (5 bases). This CDR3 region has 12 residues. Germline loops: CDR1 DFQATT, CDR2 SNEGSKA (reference sequence). V was trimmed by 6 bases and J by 7 bases, leaving 15 bases between them. CDR3 sequence: CSAEDARGGYTF. The DNA of the CDR3 is TGCAGTGCGGAGGACGCTAGGGGTGGCTACACCTTC.

The chain combines TRBV4-3 with TRBJ2-2; no clear D gene. The CDR3 is made up of 14 amino acids. Germline values: CDR1 LGHNA, CDR2 YSLEER. V was pared by 1 base and J by 4 bases, with 7 bases between. CDR3 sequence (DNA): TGCGCCAGCAGCCAAGGAGGTTTCACCGGGGAGCTGTTTTTT. Translating it yields CASSQGGFTGELFF.

The gene calls are TRBV29-1 and TRBJ2-7; TRBD1 might be the D (6 bases). V shed 8 bases and J shed 3 bases, with 17 bases lying between them. CDR3 length: 13 amino acids. CDR1 is SQVTM, CDR2 ANQGSEA, per germline. The CDR3 spells CSSRAMDSYEQYF. The DNA of the CDR3 is TGCAGCAGCCGAGCCATGGACAGCTACGAGCAGTACTTC.

This clonotype was counted between two and nine times. V usage is TRBV20-1 and J usage is TRBJ1-2; 8 bases are shared with TRBD1. In germline, CDR1 is DFQATT, CDR2 SNEGSKA (reference sequence). CDR3 length: 13 residues. The J segment lost 6 bases and the V segment lost 2 bases, leaving 5 bases of the junction unmatched. The CDR3 DNA is TGCAGTGCTAGAACAGGGGGATATGATGGCTACACCTTC. Its translation is CSARTGGYDGYTF.

About this clonotype itself: A clone one base away is much larger, so this may be a read error. The chain couples TRBV7-8 to TRBJ2-6; D not certain. This CDR3 has 14 residues. The germline V gene has CDR1 SGHVS and CDR2 FQNEAQ. Trimming stripped 7 bases from V and 1 base from J, with 8 bases between. In DNA, the CDR3 is TGTGCCAGCATAATCCTTTCTGGGGCCAACGTCCTGACTTTC. Translation gives CASIILSGANVLTF.

At least ten counts were recorded for this clonotype. This chain uses TRBV19 with TRBJ2-5; 7 bases align to TRBD2. With 4 bases clipped from V and 2 bases from J, the junction kept 4 bases outside the gene matches. Germline values: CDR1 LNHDA, CDR2 SQIVND (reference sequence). The CDR3 is 14 amino acids. This chain's CDR3 is CASSRGGDQETQYF. As DNA, the CDR3 is TGTGCCAGTAGTAGGGGGGGGGATCAAGAGACCCAGTACTTC.

As regards this clonotype: A much larger clone sits a single nucleotide away, making a read error possible. V usage is TRBV7-3 and J usage is TRBJ1-1; no reliable D call. Trimming cost V 3 bases and J 1 base, with 9 bases left between them. Germline CDR1 reads SGHTA; CDR2 reads FQGTGA. The CDR3 covers 14 residues. CDR3: CASSLVMRNTEAFF. The CDR3 nucleotides read TGTGCCAGCAGCTTGGTGATGAGGAACACTGAAGCTTTCTTT.

The rearrangement links TRBV12-3 or TRBV12-4 to TRBJ1-2, with D possibly being TRBD1 (5 bases). Trimming removed 6 bases at V and 2 bases at J, with 13 bases between. The CDR3 is made up of 14 amino acids. CDR3 residues: CASRETGPNYGYTF. Here the CDR3 DNA reads TGTGCCAGCAGGGAAACGGGACCGAACTATGGCTACACCTTC.

This clonotype was seen only once. It is likely a read error, because the conserved phenylalanine at the end of the CDR3 is missing. The DNA is omitted, as the CDR3 cannot be located on it reliably, and the CDR3 follows TCRdb's listing. The rearrangement uses TRBV7-2 and TRBJ2-7; the DNA was not compared with TRBD2, the D call given in the table. CDR1 is SGHTA and CDR2 is FQGNSA in the germline V gene. The CDR3 length equals 9 residues, ends included. CDR3 amino acids: CASSGGLAG.

The rearrangement uses TRBV10-3 and TRBJ2-6; D is unclear. The CDR3 runs to 17 residues. Germline lookup yields CDR1 ENHRY and CDR2 SYGVKD. V lost 0 bases to trimming and J lost 2 bases, with 11 bases between them. The CDR3 sequence: CAISESRAMAGANVLTF. The CDR3 coding sequence is TGTGCCATCAGTGAGTCAAGGGCAATGGCTGGGGCCAACGTCCTGACTTTC.

This clonotype was counted between two and nine times. Since no conserved phenylalanine or tryptophan closes the CDR3, a read error is the likely cause. No DNA is shown, since the ends of the CDR3 on it are uncertain; the CDR3 is the one TCRdb lists. The chain carries TRBV15 and TRBJ1-1; the table's D call of TRBD1 was not tested on the DNA. From germline, CDR1 is LNHNV and CDR2 YYDKDF (reference sequence). A total of 11 residues make up the CDR3, ends included. The CDR3 is CATRRNREHFY.

The chain combines TRBV7-6 with TRBJ2-2; 13 bases align to TRBD2. J lost 8 bases, V lost 7 bases, and 10 bases had no gene match. The CDR3 spans 16 residues. The germline CDR1 and CDR2 sequences are SGHVS and FNYEAQ. The CDR3: CASTDTGTSGIGELFF. The CDR3 region has the DNA TGTGCCAGCACCGACACCGGGACTAGCGGGATTGGGGAGCTGTTTTTT.

Ten or more counts support this clonotype. This rearrangement joins TRBV7-9 to TRBJ2-5; D may be TRBD2 (6 bases). The CDR3 loop spans 15 amino acids. V was trimmed by 8 bases and J by 1 base, leaving 17 bases between them. Germline V gives CDR1 SEHNR, CDR2 FQNEAQ (reference sequence). Here the CDR3 reads CASQRAGGIQETQYF. In DNA, the CDR3 is TGTGCCAGCCAGAGGGCCGGGGGTATCCAAGAGACCCAGTACTTC.

The V gene is TRBV28, the J gene TRBJ1-5; D gene ambiguous. V shed 3 bases and J shed 5 bases, with 5 bases lying between them. CDR1 is MDHEN, CDR2 SYDVKM, per germline. The CDR3 is 12 residues long. CDR3 coding DNA: TGTGCCAGCAGTTTCCAGGATCAGCCCCAGCATTTT. This codes for CASSFQDQPQHF.

This clonotype was detected ten times or more. J is TRBJ2-7 and V is TRBV29-1; D might be TRBD2 (5 bases). Germline V gene sequence: CDR1 SQVTM, CDR2 ANQGSEA. Deletions cut 8 bases from V and 2 bases from J, with 19 bases between. CDR3 size: 14 residues. Here the CDR3 reads CSTWERASPYEQYF. The CDR3 DNA follows: TGCAGCACCTGGGAGAGGGCATCCCCCTACGAGCAGTACTTC.

This chain connects TRBV10-3 to TRBJ2-6; D tentatively fits TRBD1 or TRBD2 (5 bases each). The CDR3 totals 16 residues. The germline V gene has CDR1 ENHRY and CDR2 SYGVKD. The germline V and J ends were trimmed by 6 bases and 0 bases, with 12 bases remaining between them. CDR3 bases: TGTGCCATCAGCGCGATGGGGGTCTCTGGGGCCAACGTCCTGACTTTC. Amino acids: CAISAMGVSGANVLTF.

The gene calls are TRBV10-3 and TRBJ1-4; D is possibly TRBD1 (5 bases). CDR1 is ENHRY and CDR2 is SYGVKD in the germline V gene. CDR3 length equals 12 residues. V lost 6 bases to trimming and J lost 8 bases, with 10 bases between them. The DNA for the CDR3 is TGTGCCATCAGGGGACTAAAGGAAAAACTGTTTTTT. Encoded protein: CAIRGLKEKLFF.

This clonotype was recorded many times. The chain combines TRBV5-1 with TRBJ1-1; TRBD1 matches at 7 bases. The length of the CDR3 is 16 residues. Germline CDR1 reads SGHRS; CDR2 reads YFSETQ. J lost 4 bases, V lost 0 bases, and 9 bases had no gene match. The CDR3 coding sequence is TGCGCCAGCAGCTTGGAGGGGACAGCCCCTTCCACTGAAGCTTTCTTT. This encodes CASSLEGTAPSTEAFF.

This sequence joins TRBV19 and TRBJ2-1; 12 bases agree with TRBD2. Looked up from germline, CDR1 is LNHDA and CDR2 is SQIVND (reference sequence). The CDR3 covers 13 residues. V was clipped by 9 bases and J by 8 bases; unmatched bases: 5. The CDR3 loop reads CASSSGGADEQFF. For the CDR3, the DNA is TGTGCCAGCTCTAGCGGGGGGGCAGATGAGCAGTTCTTC. The full variable domain, rest sourced from reference TRBV19 and TRBJ2-1, is DGGITQSPKYLFRKEGQNVTLSCEQNLNHDAMYWYRQDPGQGLRLIYYSQIVNDFQKGDIAEGYSVSREKKESFPLTVTSAQKNPTAFYLCASSSGGADEQFFGPGTRLTVL.

The chain combines TRBV7-3 with TRBJ2-7; no clear D gene. Trimming left V 5 bases short and J 9 bases short, with 14 bases between. The germline CDR1 and CDR2 sequences are SGHTA and FQGTGA. The CDR3 sequence is 12 residues long. CDR3 bases: TGTGCCAGCAGCAAAGACCTTCAACGGCAGTACTTC. It codes for CASSKDLQRQYF.

In this sample, this clonotype turned up many times. The chain uses TRBV11-2 and TRBJ2-2; D perhaps matches TRBD1 (6 bases). CDR1 and CDR2 from the germline V gene are SGHAT and FQNNGV. Trimming left V 5 bases short and J 2 bases short, with 15 bases between. The CDR3 is made up of 16 amino acids. In DNA form, the CDR3 reads TGTGCCAGCAGCAGAACCGGGACACCTAACACCGGGGAGCTGTTTTTT. Its translation is CASSRTGTPNTGELFF.

As for this clonotype: A read error may explain this, as a much larger clone is one base away. The rearrangement links TRBV2 to TRBJ2-7; D is perhaps TRBD2 (6 bases). In germline, CDR1 is SNHLY, CDR2 FYNNEI. The CDR3 contains 13 residues. Trimming took off 3 bases at V and 9 bases at J, with 15 bases between the two ends. The CDR3 DNA reads as TGTGCCAGCAGTGAGGGTGGACTAAACACGCAGTACTTC. Protein product: CASSEGGLNTQYF.

The rearrangement uses TRBV20-1 and TRBJ1-2, with 8 bases identical to TRBD1. This CDR3 spans 13 amino acids. Germline V gives CDR1 DFQATT, CDR2 SNEGSKA (reference sequence). The ends lost 3 bases at V and 6 bases at J; junction bases unmatched: 6. CDR3 residues: CSARDQGADGYTF. The CDR3 DNA sequence: TGCAGTGCTAGGGATCAGGGGGCAGATGGCTACACCTTC.

Many counts were recorded for this clonotype. The rearrangement joins TRBV7-2 to TRBJ1-2, with 7 bases identical to TRBD1. From germline, CDR1 is SGHTA and CDR2 FQGNSA. The trim removed 6 bases at V and 3 bases at J, leaving 4 bases unmatched. The CDR3 contains 13 residues. Here the CDR3 reads CASRPTGYYGYTF. The CDR3 DNA sequence: TGTGCCAGCAGGCCGACAGGGTACTATGGCTACACCTTC.

This clonotype was counted at least ten times. This chain connects TRBV19 to TRBJ2-7, with D perhaps matching TRBD1 (6 bases). V dropped 10 bases and J dropped 1 base, with 11 bases sitting between them. Germline-derived CDR1 and CDR2 are LNHDA and SQIVND (reference sequence). This CDR3 is 12 amino acids long. CDR3 sequence: CATLGGSYEQYF. The CDR3 nucleotides read TGTGCCACCCTAGGGGGTTCCTACGAGCAGTACTTC.

At least ten counts were recorded for this clonotype. The chain couples TRBV19 to TRBJ1-5; 7 nucleotides align to TRBD1. Germline V gene lookup returns CDR1 LNHDA and CDR2 SQIVND (reference sequence). The V and J ends lost 7 bases and 0 bases, in that order; junction bases with no gene match: 6. The length of the CDR3 is 15 residues. The CDR3: CASNMGQLSNQPQHF. In DNA form, the CDR3 reads TGTGCCAGTAATATGGGACAGCTTAGCAATCAGCCCCAGCATTTT.

This clonotype was counted ten times or more. V gene TRBV7-8 combines with J gene TRBJ2-7; 8 nucleotides agree with TRBD1. Trimming cost V 8 bases and J 0 bases; bases outside gene matches: 6. The CDR3 covers 14 residues. Looked up from germline, CDR1 is SGHVS and CDR2 is FQNEAQ. CDR3 protein: CASGTGTGSYEQYF. The CDR3 region has the DNA TGTGCCAGCGGGACCGGGACAGGCTCCTACGAGCAGTACTTC.

This clonotype appeared many times. The chain links TRBV7-9 to TRBJ2-7; D may be TRBD2 (5 bases). The CDR3 contains 12 residues. V lost 1 base and J 7 bases, leaving 8 bases between the germline ends. Germline V CDR1 and CDR2: SEHNR, FQNEAQ (reference sequence). CDR3 in amino acids: CASSLGRVEQYF. DNA for the CDR3: TGTGCCAGCAGCTTAGGGCGGGTGGAGCAGTACTTC.